This T cell receptor beta chain comes out of a study of CXCR4 blockade with PD-1 therapy in pancreatic cancer. Overall study results and limits: Tumors were clonally expanded, mean 0.14 versus 0.05 in healthy blood. Frequent tumor clones were encoded by many distinct rearrangements, suggesting shared antigens.

TCRdb's copy holds only in-frame clones and misses some; the assay was immunoSEQ multiplex PCR. The data contain some 5,800 clones, about 40% of them singletons. A remark on this clone: Its antigen is unidentified.

V was clipped by 8 bases and J by 6 bases; unmatched bases: 21. This CDR3 comprises 17 residues. The clonotype was recovered from a human donor with pancreatic ductal adenocarcinoma. The chain carries TRBV6-7 and TRBJ2-7; 8 bases match TRBD1. TRBV6-7 is recorded as an ORF, its role being uncertain. Specimen: tumor tissue. Here the CDR3 DNA reads TGTGCCAGCCTTCGGCGCCCGGGACAGGCTGGGGCGAGCGAGCAGTACTTC. It translates to CASLRRPGQAGASEQYF.